The clone carrying this T cell receptor (beta chain) came up a few times. These data originate in a study of radiotherapy plus CTLA-4 blockade in lung cancer. Some clones are missing from TCRdb's copy, which holds only in-frame ones; the method was immunoSEQ multiplex PCR. Among 84,000 or so clones listed, under 85% were seen once. Focal radiation and CTLA-4 blockade (ipilimumab) were tested in chemo-refractory metastatic non-small-cell lung cancer patients. V lost 4 bases and J lost 2; bases outside the gene matches: 6. Looked up from germline, CDR1 is MNHNY and CDR2 is SVGAGI (reference sequence). This CDR3 has 15 residues.

The sequencing here drew on peripheral blood, taken from a patient treated with radiotherapy plus ipilimumab. This clonotype originated in a human donor with non-small cell lung cancer that progressed on radiotherapy plus ipilimumab. The genes are TRBV6-6 and TRBJ2-3, with 7 bases fitting TRBD1. The CDR3 region is CASSSPTGTTDTQYF. In DNA form, the CDR3 reads TGTGCCAGCAGTTCCCCGACAGGGACCACAGATACGCAGTATTTT.